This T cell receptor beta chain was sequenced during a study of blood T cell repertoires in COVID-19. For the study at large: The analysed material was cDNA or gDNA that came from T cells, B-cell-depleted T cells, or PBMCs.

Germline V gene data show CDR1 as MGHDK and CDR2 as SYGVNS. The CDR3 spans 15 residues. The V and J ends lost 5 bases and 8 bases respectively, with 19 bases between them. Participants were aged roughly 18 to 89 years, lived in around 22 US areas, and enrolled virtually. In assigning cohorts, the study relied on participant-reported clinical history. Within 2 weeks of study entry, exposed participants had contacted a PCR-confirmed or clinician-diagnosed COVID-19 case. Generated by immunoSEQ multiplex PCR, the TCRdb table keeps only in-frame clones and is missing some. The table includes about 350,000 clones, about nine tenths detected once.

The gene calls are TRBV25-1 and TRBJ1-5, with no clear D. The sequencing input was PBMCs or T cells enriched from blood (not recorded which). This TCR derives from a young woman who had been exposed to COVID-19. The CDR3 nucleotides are TGTGCCAGCAGTCCGTCCCAGCGCAGTCGAGAGCCCCAGCATTTT. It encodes CASSPSQRSREPQHF.